These 25 T cell receptor beta chains were sequenced from one sample in a study of blood T cell repertoires in COVID-19. Assay: immunoSEQ multiplex PCR; the TCRdb copy retains only in-frame clones and omits some. The data hold a few hundred thousand clones, with around 84% observed a single time. Sequences were obtained from peripheral blood. The source is a woman aged 40 to 49 who had recovered from COVID-19.

This chain connects TRBV18 to TRBJ1-2, with D perhaps matching TRBD1 (6 bases). V lost 5 bases and J 0 bases, leaving 16 bases between the germline ends. The CDR3 spans 16 residues. Germline CDR1 and CDR2: KGHSH and LQKENI. The CDR3, as DNA: TGTGCCAGCTCAGCGAAACAGGGTCTAGCTAACTATGGCTACACCTTC. This sequence encodes CASSAKQGLANYGYTF.

This chain connects TRBV7-8 to TRBJ2-5, with D unresolved. V was pared by 2 bases and J by 4 bases, with 11 bases between. This CDR3 spans 14 amino acids. CDR1 is SGHVS, CDR2 FQNEAQ, per germline. The CDR3 DNA sequence: TGTGCCAGCAGCTTATCCCCCGGCGGAGAGACCCAGTACTTC. It translates to CASSLSPGGETQYF. Full variable domain (missing parts from reference TRBV7-8 and TRBJ2-5): GAGVSQSPRYKVAKRGQDVALRCDPISGHVSLFWYQQALGQGPEFLTYFQNEAQLDKSGLPSDRFFAERPEGSVSTLKIQRTQQEDSAVYLCASSLSPGGETQYFGPGTRLLVL.

The chain combines TRBV19 with TRBJ1-2; no definite D call. This CDR3 is 14 amino acids long. Germline V lookup: CDR1 LNHDA, CDR2 SQIVND (reference sequence). V was pared by 2 bases and J by 4 bases, with 11 bases between. The CDR3 DNA sequence: TGTGCCAGTAGTATATCTTCGGGATTCTATGGCTACACCTTC. It is translated as CASSISSGFYGYTF.

The chain links TRBV6-5 to TRBJ1-4; 8 bases are a match to TRBD1. After removal of 5 bases from V and 0 bases from J, the junction contained 2 bases not matched to a gene. This CDR3 spans 15 amino acids. Looked up from germline, CDR1 is MNHEY and CDR2 is SVGAGI. The CDR3 nucleotides read TGTGCCAGCAGTACAGGGGGGGCAACTAATGAAAAACTGTTTTTT. This sequence encodes CASSTGGATNEKLFF.

The chain employs TRBV10-3 and TRBJ2-5, with a possible D match to TRBD1 (5 bases). Germline loops: CDR1 ENHRY, CDR2 SYGVKD. There are 14 residues in the CDR3. Trimming removed 0 bases at V and 5 bases at J, with 10 bases between. In DNA, the CDR3 is TGTGCCATCAGTGAGTCGACAGAAGGTGAGACCCAGTACTTC. Protein product: CAISESTEGETQYF.

This clone was recorded only once. V usage is TRBV11-2 and J usage is TRBJ2-7, with TRBD1 identical over 7 bases. The germline V gene has CDR1 SGHAT and CDR2 FQNNGV. The length of the CDR3 is 15 residues. With V trimmed by 3 bases and J by 6 bases, 11 bases remained unmatched. The CDR3 is CASSFNRQGQGEQYF. The DNA of the CDR3 is TGTGCCAGCAGCTTTAATCGACAGGGCCAGGGCGAGCAGTACTTC. The full variable domain, in which reference TRBV11-2 and TRBJ2-7 provide the parts outside the CDR3, is EAGVAQSPRYKIIEKRQSVAFWCNPISGHATLYWYQQILGQGPKLLIQFQNNGVVDDSQLPKDRFSAERLKGVDSTLKIQPAKLEDSAVYLCASSFNRQGQGEQYFGPGTRLTVT.

The chain combines TRBV6-5 with TRBJ1-1; D remains ambiguous. V lost 2 bases to trimming and J lost 1 base, with 11 bases between them. Germline CDR1 reads MNHEY; CDR2 reads SVGAGI. There are 15 residues in the CDR3. In DNA form, the CDR3 reads TGTGCCAGCAGTTACACGGGATGGGGGAACACTGAAGCTTTCTTT. As protein: CASSYTGWGNTEAFF.

V usage is TRBV6-5 and J usage is TRBJ1-1; D may be TRBD1 (5 bases). Per germline, CDR1 MNHEY and CDR2 SVGAGI. The CDR3 spans 15 residues. The germline V and J ends were trimmed by 2 bases and 2 bases, with 12 bases remaining between them. CDR3 residues: CASSYNGGANTEAFF. As DNA, the CDR3 is TGTGCCAGCAGTTACAATGGAGGGGCCAACACTGAAGCTTTCTTT.

This chain uses TRBV19 with TRBJ2-1, with 8 bases identical to TRBD1. V trimming: 6 bases; J trimming: 6 bases; junction bases outside the gene matches: 10. The CDR3 runs to 15 residues. CDR1 is LNHDA, CDR2 SQIVND, per germline (reference sequence). CDR3 DNA sequence: TGTGCCAGTAGCGCGGACAGGGTGGCTAGCAATGAGCAGTTCTTC. Protein product: CASSADRVASNEQFF. The full variable domain, in which reference TRBV19 and TRBJ2-1 provide the parts outside the CDR3, is DGGITQSPKYLFRKEGQNVTLSCEQNLNHDAMYWYRQDPGQGLRLIYYSQIVNDFQKGDIAEGYSVSREKKESFPLTVTSAQKNPTAFYLCASSADRVASNEQFFGPGTRLTVL.

The rearrangement links TRBV2 to TRBJ2-3; TRBD2 aligns across 10 bases. The CDR3 is 16 residues long. The trim removed 1 base at V and 3 bases at J, leaving 4 bases unmatched. Looked up from germline, CDR1 is SNHLY and CDR2 is FYNNEI. CDR3 nucleotide sequence: TGTGCCAGCAGTGAAGAACTAGCGGGGAGGACAGATACGCAGTATTTT. This codes for CASSEELAGRTDTQYF.

The chain recombines TRBV7-2 with TRBJ1-1, with 8 bases aligning to TRBD1. J was trimmed by 4 bases and V by 8 bases; bases with no gene match: 6. The CDR3 extends over 13 amino acids. Per germline, CDR1 SGHTA and CDR2 FQGNSA. The CDR3 nucleotides read TGTGCCAGCCTCGGACAGGGAGGCACTGAAGCTTTCTTT. Its translation: CASLGQGGTEAFF.

This rearrangement joins TRBV5-5 to TRBJ1-2; 8 positions agree with TRBD1. Trimming took 2 bases from V and 6 from J; bases not matched to a gene: 9. The germline V gene encodes CDR1 SGHKS and CDR2 YYEKEE (reference sequence). This CDR3 is 15 amino acids long. CDR3 DNA: TGTGCCAGCAGCTTCCCAGGACAGGGTGAACATGGCTACACCTTC. The encoded protein is CASSFPGQGEHGYTF.

This chain joins TRBV10-3 and TRBJ1-2; possible D gene TRBD1, 6 bases. CDR3 size: 15 residues. Germline V lookup: CDR1 ENHRY, CDR2 SYGVKD. Trimming removed 2 bases at V and 1 base at J, with 11 bases between. The CDR3 DNA follows: TGTGCCATCAGTGAGGGGGTACAGGGTAACTATGGCTACACCTTC. Translating gives CAISEGVQGNYGYTF.

This chain connects TRBV7-2 to TRBJ2-5; D is ambiguous. The CDR3 length is 13 residues. V lost 2 bases, J lost 0 bases, and 4 bases lay in between. Germline assignment: CDR1 SGHTA and CDR2 FQGNSA. CDR3 nucleotides: TGTGCCAGCAGCTTATTCGACCAAGAGACCCAGTACTTC. It encodes CASSLFDQETQYF.

V usage is TRBV6-2 or TRBV6-3 and J usage is TRBJ2-7, with D maybe TRBD1 (5 bases). CDR3 length equals 15 residues. V was trimmed by 6 bases and J by 3 bases, leaving 18 bases between them. CDR1 is MNHEY, CDR2 SVGEGT, per germline. CDR3 region: CASSRRETVRYEQYF. The CDR3 DNA reads TGTGCCAGCAGCCGCCGCGAGACAGTTCGCTACGAGCAGTACTTC.

The rearrangement uses TRBV5-6 and TRBJ2-7; 8 bases fit TRBD1. After removal of 0 bases from V and 7 bases from J, the junction contained 3 bases not matched to a gene. The CDR3 has 13 residues. The V gene's germline CDR1 is SGHDT and CDR2 YYEEEE. The CDR3 sequence is CASSLGQGREQYF. The CDR3 DNA is TGTGCCAGCAGCTTGGGACAGGGGAGGGAGCAGTACTTC.

The chain employs TRBV4-1 and TRBJ1-3, with D maybe TRBD1 (6 bases). Germline V gene lookup returns CDR1 MGHRA and CDR2 YSYEKL. Trimming pared 5 bases from V and 0 bases from J, leaving 11 bases between. CDR3 length equals 15 residues. For the CDR3, the DNA is TGCGCCAGCAGCGCACAAGGGGGCTCTGGAAACACCATATATTTT. Translation: CASSAQGGSGNTIYF.

The genes are TRBV6-2 or TRBV6-3 and TRBJ2-1, with 7 bases identical to TRBD2. Germline-derived CDR1 and CDR2 are MNHEY and SVGEGT. After removal of 0 bases from V and 6 bases from J, the junction contained 17 bases not matched to a gene. CDR3 size: 19 residues. The CDR3 reads CASSYSVFPGLTLPNEQFF. In DNA form, the CDR3 reads TGTGCCAGCAGTTACTCGGTGTTTCCGGGACTAACCCTCCCCAATGAGCAGTTCTTC.

The rearrangement links TRBV11-3 to TRBJ2-2, with TRBD2 identical over 11 bases. Germline-derived CDR1 and CDR2 are SGHNT and YENEEA. The CDR3 has 16 residues. The junction had 10 bases not matched to a gene; V was cut back by 5 bases and J by 8 bases. The CDR3 DNA is TGTGCCAGCAGCCCTAGGACTAGCGGGTATGTAGGGGAGCTGTTTTTT. Translated: CASSPRTSGYVGELFF.

The rearrangement uses TRBV19 and TRBJ1-2; TRBD1 aligns across 12 bases. The CDR3 consists of 17 residues. Germline values: CDR1 LNHDA, CDR2 SQIVND (reference sequence). The junction had 10 bases not matched to a gene; V was cut back by 4 bases and J by 4 bases. The DNA of the CDR3 is TGTGCCAGTAGTACCCCATCCGGGACAGGGGGCGGCTATGGCTACACCTTC. Translating gives CASSTPSGTGGGYGYTF.

The chain has TRBV4-3 and TRBJ2-3; a weak D match, TRBD1 (5 bases). There are 13 residues in the CDR3. V lost 5 bases and J 3 bases, leaving 9 bases between the germline ends. CDR1 and CDR2 from the germline V gene are LGHNA and YSLEER. The CDR3 DNA is TGCGCCAGCAGCGACAGCATGACAGATACGCAGTATTTT. This translates into CASSDSMTDTQYF.

The chain combines TRBV19 with TRBJ1-6; unclear D gene. The CDR3 has 14 residues. The V gene's germline CDR1 is LNHDA and CDR2 SQIVND (reference sequence). The V gene lost 6 bases and the J gene lost 0 bases, with 6 bases spanning the gap. The CDR3 DNA reads TGTGCCAGTAGGCCAGACTCCTATAATTCACCCCTCCACTTT. Protein product: CASRPDSYNSPLHF.

The rearrangement uses TRBV11-3 and TRBJ2-1, with 12 bases aligning to TRBD2. After removal of 5 bases from V and 4 bases from J, the junction contained 6 bases not matched to a gene. The CDR3 runs 16 residues. CDR1 is SGHNT and CDR2 is YENEEA in the germline V gene. CDR3 nucleotide sequence: TGTGCCAGCAGCCCAATACTAGCGGGGGGTTACAATGAGCAGTTCTTC. It translates to CASSPILAGGYNEQFF. The full variable domain, completed using reference TRBV11-3 and TRBJ2-1, is EAGVVQSPRYKIIEKKQPVAFWCNPISGHNTLYWYLQNLGQGPELLIRYENEEAVDDSQLPKDRFSAERLKGVDSTLKIQPAELGDSAVYLCASSPILAGGYNEQFFGPGTRLTVL.

The chain combines TRBV29-1 with TRBJ2-1; D perhaps matches TRBD2 (5 bases). Trimming took 3 bases from V and 12 from J, leaving 9 bases between them. Germline CDR1 and CDR2: SQVTM and ANQGSEA. The CDR3 contains 10 residues. CDR3 sequence: CSVDEGSQFF. The CDR3 nucleotides are TGCAGCGTTGATGAGGGATCGCAGTTCTTC.

The chain combines TRBV28 with TRBJ1-6, with D unclear. V lost 6 bases and J 0 bases, leaving 9 bases between the germline ends. Germline-derived CDR1 and CDR2 are MDHEN and SYDVKM. This CDR3 comprises 15 residues. The CDR3 reads CASSIRGSYNSPLHF. The CDR3 DNA sequence: TGTGCCAGCAGCATCCGAGGCTCCTATAATTCACCCCTCCACTTT.